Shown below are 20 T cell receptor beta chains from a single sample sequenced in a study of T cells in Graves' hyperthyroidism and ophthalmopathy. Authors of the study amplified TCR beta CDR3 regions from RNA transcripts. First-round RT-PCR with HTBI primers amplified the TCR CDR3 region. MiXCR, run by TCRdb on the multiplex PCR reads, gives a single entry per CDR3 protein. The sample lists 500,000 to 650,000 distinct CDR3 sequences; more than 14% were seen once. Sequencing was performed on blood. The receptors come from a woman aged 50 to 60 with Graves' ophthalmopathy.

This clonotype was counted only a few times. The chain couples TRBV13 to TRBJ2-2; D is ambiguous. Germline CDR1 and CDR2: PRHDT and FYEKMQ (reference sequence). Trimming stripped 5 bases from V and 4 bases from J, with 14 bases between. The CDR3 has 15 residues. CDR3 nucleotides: TGTGCCAGCAGCCTCCGTAGTGTTAGCACCGGGGAGCTGTTTTTT. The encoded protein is CASSLRSVSTGELFF.

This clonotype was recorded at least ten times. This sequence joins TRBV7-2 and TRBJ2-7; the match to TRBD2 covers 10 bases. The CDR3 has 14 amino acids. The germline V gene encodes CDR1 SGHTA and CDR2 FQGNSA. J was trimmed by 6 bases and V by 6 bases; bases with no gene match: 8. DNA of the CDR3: TGTGCCAGCAGATCTAGCGGGAGATCGCCCGAGCAGTACTTC. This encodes CASRSSGRSPEQYF.

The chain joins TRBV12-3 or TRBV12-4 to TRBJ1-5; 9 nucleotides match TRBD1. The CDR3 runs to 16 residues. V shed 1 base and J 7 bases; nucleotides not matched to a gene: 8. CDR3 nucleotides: TGTGCCAGCAGTTTAGGGGTGGGGACAGGGAAACAGCCCCAGCATTTT. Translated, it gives CASSLGVGTGKQPQHF.

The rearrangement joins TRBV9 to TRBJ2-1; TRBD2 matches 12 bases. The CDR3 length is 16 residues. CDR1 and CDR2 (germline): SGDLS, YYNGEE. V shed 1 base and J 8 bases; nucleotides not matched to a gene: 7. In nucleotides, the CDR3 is TGTGCCAGCAGCGTAATGTGGGCTAGCGGGAGGGATGAGCAGTTCTTC. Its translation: CASSVMWASGRDEQFF.

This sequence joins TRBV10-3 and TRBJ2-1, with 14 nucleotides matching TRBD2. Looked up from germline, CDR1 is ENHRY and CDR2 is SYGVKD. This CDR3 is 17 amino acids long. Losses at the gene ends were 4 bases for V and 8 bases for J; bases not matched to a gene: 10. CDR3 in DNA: TGTGCCATCAGTGGTGGGACTAGCGGGAGCGTTCGCTATGAGCAGTTCTTC. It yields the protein CAISGGTSGSVRYEQFF.

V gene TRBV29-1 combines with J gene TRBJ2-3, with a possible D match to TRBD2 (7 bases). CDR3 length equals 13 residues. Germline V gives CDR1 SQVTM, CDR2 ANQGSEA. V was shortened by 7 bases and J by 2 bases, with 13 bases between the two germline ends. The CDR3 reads CSGGGGLTDTQYF. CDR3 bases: TGCAGCGGAGGGGGGGGACTCACAGATACGCAGTATTTT.

This CDR3 is CASSIARGNTEAFF. CDR3 coding DNA: TGTGCCAGTAGTATTGCGCGGGGGAACACTGAAGCTTTCTTT. V gene TRBV19 combines with J gene TRBJ1-1; D remains unclear. Germline CDR1 and CDR2: LNHDA and SQIVND (reference sequence). The CDR3 totals 14 residues. V lost 3 bases, J lost 1 base, and 9 bases lay in between. Using reference TRBV19 and TRBJ1-1 for the parts outside the CDR3, the full variable domain is DGGITQSPKYLFRKEGQNVTLSCEQNLNHDAMYWYRQDPGQGLRLIYYSQIVNDFQKGDIAEGYSVSREKKESFPLTVTSAQKNPTAFYLCASSIARGNTEAFFGQGTRLTVV.

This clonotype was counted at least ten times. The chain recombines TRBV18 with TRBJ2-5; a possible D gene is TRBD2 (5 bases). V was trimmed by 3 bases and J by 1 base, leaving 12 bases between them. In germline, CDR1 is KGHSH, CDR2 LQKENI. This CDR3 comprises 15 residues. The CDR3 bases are TGTGCCAGCTCACCGGGCAGGAGCGGCCAAGAGACCCAGTACTTC. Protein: CASSPGRSGQETQYF.

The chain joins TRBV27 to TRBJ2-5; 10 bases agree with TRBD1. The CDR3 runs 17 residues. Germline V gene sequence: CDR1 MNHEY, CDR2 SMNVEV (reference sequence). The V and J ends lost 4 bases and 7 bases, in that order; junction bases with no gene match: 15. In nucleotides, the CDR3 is TGTGCCAGCAGTTCACTCCTTTCCGGGACAGGGGATGGGACCCAGTACTTC. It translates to CASSSLLSGTGDGTQYF.

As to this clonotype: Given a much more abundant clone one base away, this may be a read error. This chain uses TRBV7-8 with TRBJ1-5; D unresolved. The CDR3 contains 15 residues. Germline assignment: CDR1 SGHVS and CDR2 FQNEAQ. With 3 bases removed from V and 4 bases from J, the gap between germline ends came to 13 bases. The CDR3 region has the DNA TGTGCCAGCAGCTTTGGCAGGCCCTTAAATCAGCCCCAGCATTTT. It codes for CASSFGRPLNQPQHF.

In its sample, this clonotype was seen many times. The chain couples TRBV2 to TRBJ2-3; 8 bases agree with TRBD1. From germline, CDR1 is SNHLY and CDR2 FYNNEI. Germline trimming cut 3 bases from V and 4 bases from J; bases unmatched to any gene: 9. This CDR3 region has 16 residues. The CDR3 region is CASSDDRGNPADTQYF. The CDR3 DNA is TGTGCCAGCAGTGATGACAGGGGAAATCCCGCAGATACGCAGTATTTT.

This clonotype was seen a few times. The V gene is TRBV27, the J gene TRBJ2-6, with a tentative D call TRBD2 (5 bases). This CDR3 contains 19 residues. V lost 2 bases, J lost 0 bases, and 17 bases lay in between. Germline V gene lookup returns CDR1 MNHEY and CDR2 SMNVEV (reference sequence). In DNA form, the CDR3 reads TGTGCCAGCAGTTTAACGGTTCCGCTACGGGGCTCTGGGGCCAACGTCCTGACTTTC. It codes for CASSLTVPLRGSGANVLTF.

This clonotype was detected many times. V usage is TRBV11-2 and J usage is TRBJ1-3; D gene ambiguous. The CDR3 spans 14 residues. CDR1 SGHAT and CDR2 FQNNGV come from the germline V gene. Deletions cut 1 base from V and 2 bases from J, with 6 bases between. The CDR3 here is CASSLVSAGNTIYF. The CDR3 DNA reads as TGTGCCAGCAGCTTAGTTTCTGCTGGAAACACCATATATTTT.

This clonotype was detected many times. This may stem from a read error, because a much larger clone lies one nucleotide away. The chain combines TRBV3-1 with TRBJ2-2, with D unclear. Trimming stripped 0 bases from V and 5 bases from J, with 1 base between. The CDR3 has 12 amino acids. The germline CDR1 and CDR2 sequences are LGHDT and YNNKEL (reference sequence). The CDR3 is CASSQETGELFF. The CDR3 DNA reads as TGTGCCAGCAGCCAAGAGACCGGGGAGCTGTTTTTT.

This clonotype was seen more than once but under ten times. CDR3 nucleotides: TGCAGTGCTAGAACTAGCCGATCTCAAGAGACCCAGTACTTC. Translating it yields CSARTSRSQETQYF. The genes are TRBV20-1 and TRBJ2-5; tentative D call: TRBD2 (6 bases). The germline gives CDR1 DFQATT, CDR2 SNEGSKA (reference sequence). The CDR3 runs 14 residues. V was trimmed by 2 bases and J by 2 bases, leaving 12 bases between them.

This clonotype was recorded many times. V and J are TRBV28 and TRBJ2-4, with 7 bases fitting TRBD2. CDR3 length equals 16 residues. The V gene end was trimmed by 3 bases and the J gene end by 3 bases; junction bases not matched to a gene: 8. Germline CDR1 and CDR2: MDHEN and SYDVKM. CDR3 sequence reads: CASSLRGGFVKNIQYF. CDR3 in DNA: TGTGCCAGCAGTTTGCGGGGAGGGTTCGTCAAAAACATTCAGTACTTC.

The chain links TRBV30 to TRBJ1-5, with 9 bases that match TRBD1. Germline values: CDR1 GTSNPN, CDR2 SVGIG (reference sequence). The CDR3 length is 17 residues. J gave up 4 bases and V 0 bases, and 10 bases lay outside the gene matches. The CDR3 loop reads CAWSVLSGQGGNQPQHF. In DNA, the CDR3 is TGTGCCTGGAGTGTACTCTCGGGACAGGGAGGGAATCAGCCCCAGCATTTT.

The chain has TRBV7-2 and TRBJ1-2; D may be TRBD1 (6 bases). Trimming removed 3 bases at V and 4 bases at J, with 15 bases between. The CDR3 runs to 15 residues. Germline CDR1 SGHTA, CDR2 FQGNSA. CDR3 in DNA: TGTGCCAGCAGCTTGGGTCCGGGGGCGGGCTATGGCTACACCTTC. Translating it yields CASSLGPGAGYGYTF.

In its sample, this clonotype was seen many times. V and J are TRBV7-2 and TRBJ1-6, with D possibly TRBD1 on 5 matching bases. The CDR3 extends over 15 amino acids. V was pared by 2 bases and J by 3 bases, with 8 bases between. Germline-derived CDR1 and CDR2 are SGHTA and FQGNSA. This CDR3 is CASSLRDSYNSPLHF. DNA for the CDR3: TGTGCCAGCAGCTTACGCGACAGCTATAATTCACCCCTCCACTTT.

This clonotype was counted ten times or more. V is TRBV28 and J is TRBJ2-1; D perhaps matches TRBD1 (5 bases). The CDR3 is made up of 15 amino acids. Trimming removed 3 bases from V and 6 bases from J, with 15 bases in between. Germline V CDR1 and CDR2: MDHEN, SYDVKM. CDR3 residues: CASSFSQGLFNEQFF. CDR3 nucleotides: TGTGCCAGCAGTTTTAGCCAGGGTCTGTTCAATGAGCAGTTCTTC. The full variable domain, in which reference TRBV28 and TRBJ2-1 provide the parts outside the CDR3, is DVKVTQSSRYLVKRTGEKVFLECVQDMDHENMFWYRQDPGLGLRLIYFSYDVKMKEKGDIPEGYSVSREKKERFSLILESASTNQTSMYLCASSFSQGLFNEQFFGPGTRLTVL.